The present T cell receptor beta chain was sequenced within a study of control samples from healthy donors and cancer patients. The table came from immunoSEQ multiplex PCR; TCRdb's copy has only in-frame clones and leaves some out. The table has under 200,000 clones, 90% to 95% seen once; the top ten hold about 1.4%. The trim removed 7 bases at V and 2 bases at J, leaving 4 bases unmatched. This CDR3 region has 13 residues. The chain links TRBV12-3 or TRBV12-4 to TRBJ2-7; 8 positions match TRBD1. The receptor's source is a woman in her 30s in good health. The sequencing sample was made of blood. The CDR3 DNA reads TGTGCCAGCAATCCGGGACAGGCCTACGAGCAGTACTTC. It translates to CASNPGQAYEQYF.